The T cell receptor beta chain described here comes from a study of blood T cell repertoires in COVID-19. Looking at the study overall: Sites across the United States, Italy and Spain contributed samples from acute and convalescent COVID-19. Sample material is recorded as cDNA or gDNA derived from T cells, B-cell-depleted T cells, or PBMCs.

CDR1 and CDR2 from the germline V gene are LNHNV and YYDKDF (reference sequence). The V end was cut by 5 bases, the J end by 0 bases, with 20 bases between. The CDR3 extends over 18 amino acids. Per the study methods: Quantification of nucleated cells was approximated via reference gene primer amplification. Some clones are missing from TCRdb's copy, which holds only in-frame ones; the method was immunoSEQ multiplex PCR. D and trimming were read from the DNA, whereas the V and J calls and clone size are those reported in that table. The sample has 650,000 to 800,000 clones, around 89% seen once; the top ten hold approximately 0.25%.

This TCR was sampled from a woman between 18 and 30 years old with acute or convalescent COVID-19. The chain uses TRBV15 and TRBJ2-4; possible D gene TRBD1, 6 bases. The sample consisted of peripheral blood. CDR3 DNA sequence: TGTGCCACCAGCGTCGCCCGCGCGGACAGTCTAGCCAAAAACATTCAGTACTTC. Amino acids: CATSVARADSLAKNIQYF.